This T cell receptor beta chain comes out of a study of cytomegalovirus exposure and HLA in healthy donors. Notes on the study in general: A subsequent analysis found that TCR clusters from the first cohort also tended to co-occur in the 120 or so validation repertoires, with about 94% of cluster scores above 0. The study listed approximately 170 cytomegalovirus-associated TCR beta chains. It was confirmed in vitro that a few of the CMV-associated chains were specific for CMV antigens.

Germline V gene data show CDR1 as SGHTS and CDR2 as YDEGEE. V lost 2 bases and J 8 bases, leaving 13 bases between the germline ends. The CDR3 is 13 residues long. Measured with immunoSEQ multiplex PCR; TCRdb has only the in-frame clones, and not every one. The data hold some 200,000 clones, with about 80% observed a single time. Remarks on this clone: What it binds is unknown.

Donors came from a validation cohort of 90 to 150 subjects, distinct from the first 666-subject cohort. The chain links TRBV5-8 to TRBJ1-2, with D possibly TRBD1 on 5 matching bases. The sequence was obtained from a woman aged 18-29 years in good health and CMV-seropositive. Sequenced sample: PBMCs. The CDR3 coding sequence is TGTGCCAGCAGCTTCGCAGGACATGGGGGCTACACCTTC. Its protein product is CASSFAGHGGYTF. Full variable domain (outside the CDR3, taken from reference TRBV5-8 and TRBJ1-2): EAGVTQSPTHLIKTRGQQATLRCSPISGHTSVYWYQQALGLGLQFLLWYDEGEERNRGNFPPRFSGRQFPNYSSELNVNALELEDSALYLCASSFAGHGGYTFGSGTRLTVV.